This T cell receptor beta chain came from a study of blood T cells in healthy people across ages (dated by TCRdb to between 2014 and 2016). A note on the overall study: In model experiments, roughly one uniquely barcoded TCR beta cDNA molecule per two T cells was captured by template switching. The study analyzed two additional independent replicas of 1 million unique cDNA reads from the same blood draw for two donors, one aged 18 to 30 and one aged 80 or older. The donors were divided into four age groups: young (average about 16 years), middle-aged (around 41), aged (about 60) and long-lived (around 80). To track age-related changes in TCR beta repertoire diversity, the study relied on deep sequencing normalized with unique cDNA molecular identifiers. To avoid experimental bias, donors of different ages were spread randomly across the sequencing lanes.

Receptor libraries were prepared by 5' RACE. Sequencing instrument: Illumina HiSeq 2500. The second PCR ran for roughly 6 to 11 cycles and used a J-beta primer mix along with a sample-barcoded 5' primer. Each TCR beta cDNA molecule received a unique molecular identifier from a template-switch 5' adaptor carrying 12 random nucleotides. Each sample yielded at least 2.5 million CDR3-containing paired-end reads. First-strand cDNA synthesis was performed from all RNA using the Mint cDNA synthesis kit, with priming by a TRBC-specific oligonucleotide. Following uracil-DNA glycosylase treatment, all cDNA underwent a first 18-cycle PCR with the universal primers M1SS and BC2_uni_R. The paper's data handling went like this. For normalization, 1 million high-quality reads were randomly selected from each sample, with every read carrying a distinct molecular identifier. Reads sharing molecular identifiers were discarded rather than binned into consensus sequences. MiTCR, with a Q25 quality threshold and the strictest error-elimination algorithm, was used for CDR3 identification, clonotype clustering and error correction. Lower-bound total TCR beta diversity was estimated with a nonparametric unseen species model using Euler transformation. The raw public reads went through TCRdb reprocessing: fastp at Q25, MiXCR clone calling, in-frame beta chains kept. All rows with the same CDR3 protein become a single entry with the most common DNA and genes. TCRdb, rather than the study authors, made the V and J calls. For this sample there are around 1,700,000 distinct CDR3 sequences; roughly 27% appear just once. The ten largest clones represent around 7.7% of the sample.

Systemically healthy Caucasian individuals from Russia, approximately 39 in total and aged roughly 6 to 90 years, were included as donors. Each donor gave about 9.8 milliliters of peripheral blood, drawn into EDTA-treated Vacutainer tubes. Ficoll-Paque density-gradient centrifugation was used to isolate PBMCs, with at least 7 million obtained per sample. Trizol reagent was used to extract total RNA from the PBMCs, yielding at least 6 micrograms per sample. For every donor, an aliquot of PBMCs went through flow cytometry to measure the percentages of naive CD45RAhigh/CD27high T cells. Broader findings and caveats from the paper: As age increased, observed TCR beta diversity per million T cells dropped in a roughly linear way, and a significant reduction was already evident by age around 41. Estimates of total diversity from one million sequenced T cells were regarded as lower bounds and underestimates. The percentage of naive T cells measured by flow cytometry correlated strongly with observed TCR beta diversity. The CMV infection status of donors was not known, potentially confounding age-related changes in expanded clonotypes. Because profiling used bulk unsorted PBMCs, naive and antigen-experienced compartments could not be compared conclusively. The long-lived group showed more naive CD4+ T cells, fewer expanded clones and increased TCR diversity than the aged group, suggesting age selection.

On this clonotype itself: Its antigen is still unknown. No much larger clone is present one base from it, and per-base qualities are unavailable.

V was cut back by 2 bases and J by 8 bases, leaving a gap of 12 bases between them. The CDR3 runs 13 amino acids, cysteine and phenylalanine included. The DNA shown is the 39-base CDR3, in frame from base 1. CDR1 KGHSH and CDR2 LQKENI are derived from the germline V gene. The sequenced material came from blood. The chain employs TRBV18 and TRBJ1-2; the D gene is unclear. This receptor was taken from a woman aged 25-40 years in good health. DNA sequence: TGTGCCAGCTCACCATCGGAAGCGAAAGGCTACACCTTC. It specifies CASSPSEAKGYTF.